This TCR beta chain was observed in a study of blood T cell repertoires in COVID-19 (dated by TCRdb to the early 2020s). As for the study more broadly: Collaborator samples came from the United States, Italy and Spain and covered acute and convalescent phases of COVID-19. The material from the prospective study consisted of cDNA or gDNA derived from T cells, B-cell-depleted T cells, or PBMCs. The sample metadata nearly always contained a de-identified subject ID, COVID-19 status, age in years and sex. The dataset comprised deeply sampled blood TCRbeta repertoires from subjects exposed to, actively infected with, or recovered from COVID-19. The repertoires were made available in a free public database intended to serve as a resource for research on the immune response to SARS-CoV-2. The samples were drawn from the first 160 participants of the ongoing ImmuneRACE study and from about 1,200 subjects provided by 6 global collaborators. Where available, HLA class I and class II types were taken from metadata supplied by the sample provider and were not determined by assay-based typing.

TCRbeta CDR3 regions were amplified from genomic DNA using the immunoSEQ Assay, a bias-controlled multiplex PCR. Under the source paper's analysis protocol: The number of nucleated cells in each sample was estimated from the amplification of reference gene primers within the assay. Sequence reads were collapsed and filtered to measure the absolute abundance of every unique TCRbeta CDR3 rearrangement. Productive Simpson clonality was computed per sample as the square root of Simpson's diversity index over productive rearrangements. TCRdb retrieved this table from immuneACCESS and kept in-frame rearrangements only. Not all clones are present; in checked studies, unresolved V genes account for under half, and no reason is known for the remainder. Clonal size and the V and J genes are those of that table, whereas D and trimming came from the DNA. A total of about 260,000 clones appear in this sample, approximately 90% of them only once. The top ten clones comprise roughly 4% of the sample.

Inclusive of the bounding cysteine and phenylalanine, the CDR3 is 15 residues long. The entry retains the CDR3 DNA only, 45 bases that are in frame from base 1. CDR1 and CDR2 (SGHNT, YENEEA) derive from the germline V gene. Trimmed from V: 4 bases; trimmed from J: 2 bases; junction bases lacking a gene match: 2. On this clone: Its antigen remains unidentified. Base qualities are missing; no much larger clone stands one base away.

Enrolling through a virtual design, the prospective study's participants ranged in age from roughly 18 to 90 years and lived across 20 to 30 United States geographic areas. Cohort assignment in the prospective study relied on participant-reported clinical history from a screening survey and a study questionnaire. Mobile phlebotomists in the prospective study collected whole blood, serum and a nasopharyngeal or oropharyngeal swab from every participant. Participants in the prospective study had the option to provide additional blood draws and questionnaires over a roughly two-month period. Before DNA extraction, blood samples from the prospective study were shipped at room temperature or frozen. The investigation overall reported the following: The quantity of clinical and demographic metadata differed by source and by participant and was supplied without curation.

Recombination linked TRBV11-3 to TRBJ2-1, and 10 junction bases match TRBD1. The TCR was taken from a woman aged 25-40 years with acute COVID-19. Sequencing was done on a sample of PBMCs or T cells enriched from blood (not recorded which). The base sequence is TGTGCCAGCAGCTCGGGGACAGGGGCCTACAATGAGCAGTTCTTC. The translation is CASSSGTGAYNEQFF.